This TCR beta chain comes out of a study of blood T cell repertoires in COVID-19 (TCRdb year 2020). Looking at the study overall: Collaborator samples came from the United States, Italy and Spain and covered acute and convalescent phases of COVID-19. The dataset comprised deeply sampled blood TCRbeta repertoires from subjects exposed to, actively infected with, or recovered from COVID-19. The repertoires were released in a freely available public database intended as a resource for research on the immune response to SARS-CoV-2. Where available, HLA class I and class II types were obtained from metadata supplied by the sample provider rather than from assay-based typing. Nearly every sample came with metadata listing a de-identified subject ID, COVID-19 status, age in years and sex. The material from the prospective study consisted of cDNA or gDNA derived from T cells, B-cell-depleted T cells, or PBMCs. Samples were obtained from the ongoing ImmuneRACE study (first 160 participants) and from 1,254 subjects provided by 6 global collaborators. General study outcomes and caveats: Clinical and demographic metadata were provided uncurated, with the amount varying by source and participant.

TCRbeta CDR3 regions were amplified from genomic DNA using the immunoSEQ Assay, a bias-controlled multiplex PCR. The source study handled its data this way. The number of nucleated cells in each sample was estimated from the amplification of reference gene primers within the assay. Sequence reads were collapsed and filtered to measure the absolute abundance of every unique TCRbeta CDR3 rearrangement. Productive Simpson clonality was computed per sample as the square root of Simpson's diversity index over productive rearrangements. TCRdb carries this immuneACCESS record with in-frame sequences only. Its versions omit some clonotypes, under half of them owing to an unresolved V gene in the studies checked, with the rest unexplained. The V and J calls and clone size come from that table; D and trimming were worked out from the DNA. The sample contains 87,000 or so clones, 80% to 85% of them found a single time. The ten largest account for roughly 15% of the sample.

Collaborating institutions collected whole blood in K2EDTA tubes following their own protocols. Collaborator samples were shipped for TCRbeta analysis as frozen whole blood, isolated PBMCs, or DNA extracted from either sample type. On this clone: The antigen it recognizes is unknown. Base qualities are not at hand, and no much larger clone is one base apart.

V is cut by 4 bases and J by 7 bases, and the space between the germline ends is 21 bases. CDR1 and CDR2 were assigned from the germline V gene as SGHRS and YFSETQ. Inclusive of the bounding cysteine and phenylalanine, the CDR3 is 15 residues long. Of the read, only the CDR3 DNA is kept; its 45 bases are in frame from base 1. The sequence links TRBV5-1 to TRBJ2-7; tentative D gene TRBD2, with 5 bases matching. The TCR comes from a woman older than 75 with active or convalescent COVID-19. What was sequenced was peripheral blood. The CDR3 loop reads CASSPSAGPPAEQYF. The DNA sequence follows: TGCGCCAGCAGCCCCTCGGCGGGCCCCCCGGCGGAGCAGTACTTC.